Listed below are T cell receptor beta chains from one sample, sequenced in a study of cytomegalovirus exposure and HLA in healthy donors. Some clones are missing from TCRdb's copy, which holds only in-frame ones; the method was immunoSEQ multiplex PCR. The repertoire includes 70,000 to 95,000 clones, 76% of them detected once, and around 5.3% sits in the top ten. Sequencing used PBMCs. These receptors were taken from a man aged 25 to 40 in good health and CMV-seropositive. The CDR3 runs from the conserved cysteine through the conserved F or W. D genes are given only for firm matches. A clone size is listed for some rows: how often the clone was seen (once, few, many), or a class if it is expanded.

cdr3_aa: CASRRSQGIGEKLFF
cdr3_nt: TGTGCCAGCAGACGCTCACAGGGGATTGGCGAAAAACTGTTTTTT
j_call: TRBJ1-4
clone_size: once
v_call: TRBV6-5
d_call: TRBD1

cdr3_aa: CASSQGGEGYEQYF
cdr3_nt: TGCGCCAGCAGCCAAGGCGGGGAGGGGTACGAGCAGTACTTC
j_call: TRBJ2-7
clone_size: NA
v_call: TRBV4-1
d_call: TRBD2

cdr3_aa: CSVQTGQNFGELFF
cdr3_nt: TGCAGCGTTCAAACGGGACAGAATTTCGGGGAGCTGTTTTTT
j_call: TRBJ2-2
clone_size: NA
v_call: TRBV29-1
d_call: TRBD1

cdr3_aa: CAISASTEAFF
cdr3_nt: TGTGCCATCAGTGCATCCACTGAAGCTTTCTTT
j_call: TRBJ1-1
clone_size: NA
v_call: TRBV10-3
d_call: NA

cdr3_aa: CASSAWGGRAYNEQFF
cdr3_nt: TGTGCCAGCAGCGCTTGGGGCGGGAGGGCGTACAATGAGCAGTTCTTC
j_call: TRBJ2-1
clone_size: NA
v_call: TRBV7-2
d_call: TRBD2

cdr3_aa: CASSPGGAQGEGYTF
cdr3_nt: TGTGCCAGCAGCCCGGGGGGAGCCCAGGGTGAAGGCTACACCTTC
j_call: TRBJ1-2
clone_size: NA
v_call: TRBV6-5
d_call: NA

cdr3_aa: CSVDLGGTEAFF
cdr3_nt: TGCAGCGTTGATCTGGGAGGCACTGAAGCTTTCTTT
j_call: TRBJ1-1
clone_size: once
v_call: TRBV29-1
d_call: NA

cdr3_aa: CACLGNTEAFF
cdr3_nt: TGTGCCTGCCTCGGGAATACTGAAGCTTTCTTT
j_call: TRBJ1-1
clone_size: NA
v_call: TRBV30
d_call: NA

cdr3_aa: CASSEPRGGGNQPQHF
cdr3_nt: TGTGCCAGCAGCGAGCCTCGAGGGGGGGGCAATCAGCCCCAGCATTTT
j_call: TRBJ1-5
clone_size: NA
v_call: TRBV28
d_call: NA

cdr3_aa: CASSIGQVSNQPQHF
cdr3_nt: TGTGCCAGTAGTATAGGACAGGTTAGCAATCAGCCCCAGCATTTT
j_call: TRBJ1-5
clone_size: once
v_call: TRBV19
d_call: NA

cdr3_aa: CASSEGRWSNQPQHF
cdr3_nt: TGTGCCAGCAGTGAGGGCAGGTGGAGCAATCAGCCCCAGCATTTT
j_call: TRBJ1-5
clone_size: NA
v_call: TRBV2
d_call: NA

cdr3_aa: CASSDSRGRGGYTF
cdr3_nt: TGTGCCAGCAGCGATTCCAGGGGGCGCGGTGGCTACACCTTC
j_call: TRBJ1-2
clone_size: NA
v_call: TRBV6-6
d_call: TRBD1

cdr3_aa: CSVAYRVGTEAFF
cdr3_nt: TGCAGCGTTGCCTACAGGGTTGGCACTGAAGCTTTCTTT
j_call: TRBJ1-1
clone_size: few
v_call: TRBV29-1
d_call: NA

cdr3_aa: CASSRDLGSTQYF
cdr3_nt: TGTGCCAGCAGTCGGGACTTAGGGAGTACGCAGTATTTT
j_call: TRBJ2-3
clone_size: NA
v_call: TRBV11-1
d_call: NA

cdr3_aa: CASSLIGGGETYNEQFF
cdr3_nt: TGCGCCAGCAGCTTGATTGGCGGGGGGGAAACTTACAATGAGCAGTTCTTC
j_call: TRBJ2-1
clone_size: NA
v_call: TRBV5-1
d_call: TRBD2

cdr3_aa: CASSQGLAALYEQYF
cdr3_nt: TGTGCCAGTAGCCAAGGACTAGCGGCCCTCTACGAGCAGTACTTC
j_call: TRBJ2-7
clone_size: few
v_call: TRBV19
d_call: TRBD2

cdr3_aa: CASSIEAVTVHF
cdr3_nt: TGTGCCAGTAGTATAGAGGCAGTGACTGTGCATTTT
j_call: TRBJ1-5
clone_size: NA
v_call: TRBV19
d_call: NA

cdr3_aa: CASSPIPFRCLNTEAFF
cdr3_nt: TGTGCCAGCAGCCCAATCCCCTTCAGGTGTCTGAACACTGAAGCTTTCTTT
j_call: TRBJ1-1
clone_size: NA
v_call: TRBV21-1
d_call: NA

cdr3_aa: CASTSGEGTGELFF
cdr3_nt: TGTGCCAGTACTAGCGGGGAGGGTACCGGGGAGCTGTTTTTT
j_call: TRBJ2-2
clone_size: NA
v_call: TRBV19
d_call: TRBD2

cdr3_aa: CAWSGSTVLSGNTIYF
cdr3_nt: TGTGCCTGGAGTGGGAGCACGGTCCTCTCTGGAAACACCATATATTTT
j_call: TRBJ1-3
clone_size: NA
v_call: TRBV30
d_call: NA

cdr3_aa: CASSLGVPGEAFF
cdr3_nt: TGTGCCAGCAGCTTGGGGGTTCCAGGTGAAGCTTTCTTT
j_call: TRBJ1-1
clone_size: NA
v_call: TRBV5-6
d_call: NA

cdr3_aa: CASSTWEEETQYF
cdr3_nt: TGTGCCAGCAGTACCTGGGAGGAAGAGACCCAGTACTTC
j_call: TRBJ2-5
clone_size: NA
v_call: TRBV28
d_call: NA

cdr3_aa: CASSPAVAGSPREQYF
cdr3_nt: TGTGCCAGCAGCCCCGCGGTGGCAGGGTCTCCGCGCGAGCAGTACTTC
j_call: TRBJ2-7
clone_size: NA
v_call: TRBV7-2
d_call: NA

cdr3_aa: CASSYNTGRKAFF
cdr3_nt: TGTGCCAGCAGCTACAATACAGGGCGGAAAGCTTTCTTT
j_call: TRBJ1-1
clone_size: NA
v_call: TRBV7-2
d_call: NA

cdr3_aa: CASHIGTSYNEQFF
cdr3_nt: TGTGCCAGTCACATCGGGACTAGCTACAATGAGCAGTTCTTC
j_call: TRBJ2-1
clone_size: once
v_call: TRBV28
d_call: TRBD2

cdr3_aa: CASSLNVEENEQFF
cdr3_nt: TGTGCTAGCAGCTTAAACGTCGAAGAGAATGAGCAGTTCTTC
j_call: TRBJ2-1
clone_size: NA
v_call: TRBV7-7
d_call: NA

cdr3_aa: CAWTAGTSGYEQYF
cdr3_nt: TGTGCCTGGACTGCCGGGACTAGCGGCTACGAGCAGTACTTC
j_call: TRBJ2-7
clone_size: once
v_call: TRBV30
d_call: TRBD2

cdr3_aa: CASLTGGSSEKLFF
cdr3_nt: TGTGCCAGTCTTACAGGGGGCTCGTCGGAAAAACTGTTTTTT
j_call: TRBJ1-4
clone_size: NA
v_call: TRBV6-1
d_call: TRBD1

cdr3_aa: CASSTRTGGTGANVLTF
cdr3_nt: TGTGCCAGTAGTACCCGGACAGGGGGTACTGGGGCCAACGTCCTGACTTTC
j_call: TRBJ2-6
clone_size: NA
v_call: TRBV19
d_call: TRBD1

cdr3_aa: CASSVGSGGRNTEAFF
cdr3_nt: TGTGCCAGCAGCGTAGGTTCGGGGGGTAGGAACACTGAAGCTTTCTTT
j_call: TRBJ1-1
clone_size: NA
v_call: TRBV9
d_call: NA

cdr3_aa: CASGRGHYNEQFF
cdr3_nt: TGTGCCAGCGGGAGGGGACACTACAATGAGCAGTTCTTC
j_call: TRBJ2-1
clone_size: few
v_call: TRBV2
d_call: NA

cdr3_aa: CASSLGRQVTDTQYF
cdr3_nt: TGTGCCAGCAGCTTAGGACGACAGGTCACAGATACGCAGTATTTT
j_call: TRBJ2-3
clone_size: NA
v_call: TRBV11-3
d_call: NA

cdr3_aa: CASITAGRPFSGQYF
cdr3_nt: TGTGCCAGCATTACGGCGGGACGCCCCTTCTCTGGGCAGTACTTC
j_call: TRBJ2-7
clone_size: NA
v_call: TRBV28
d_call: NA

cdr3_aa: CASSPQGSEYEQYF
cdr3_nt: TGTGCCAGCTCACCCCAGGGGTCGGAATACGAGCAGTACTTC
j_call: TRBJ2-7
clone_size: NA
v_call: TRBV18
d_call: NA

cdr3_aa: CASSFAGEHTEAFF
cdr3_nt: TGCGCCAGCAGCTTTGCAGGGGAGCACACTGAAGCTTTCTTT
j_call: TRBJ1-1
clone_size: NA
v_call: TRBV5-1
d_call: NA